This T cell receptor beta chain was found in a study of T cells after yellow fever vaccination. The study, taken as a whole, reports: Subsequent booster samples again held most clones from primary vaccination (96% CD4, roughly 90% CD8).

The TCR cDNA carried a universal primer site and UMIs from 5'RACE template switching. Using its own MiXCR run on the 5' RACE reads, TCRdb lists one record per CDR3 protein. The sample contains about 120,000 distinct CDR3 sequences, roughly 7.2% of which appear only once. This clonotype was recorded many times. Antigen specificity is unknown. The sequenced sample was CD4+ T cells sorted from PBMCs, obtained about 41 days after the first yellow fever vaccination. The sequence derives from a man younger than 30 who received the YFV17D yellow fever vaccine.

In nucleotides, the CDR3 is TGTGCCAGCAGCTTGAACGGGGGTTACACAGATACGCAGTATTTT. Its translation: CASSLNGGYTDTQYF. The chain has TRBV7-6 and TRBJ2-3; D is perhaps TRBD2 (6 bases). Germline CDR1 and CDR2: SGHVS and FNYEAQ. This CDR3 has 15 residues. V lost 3 bases and J lost 2, with 12 bases in between.